Below, one T cell receptor beta chain is given with its context. Its antigen is currently not known. No per-base quality is available; no much larger clone lies one base away. Libraries were constructed by the immunoSEQ multiplex PCR assay. TCRdb stores this immuneACCESS table with in-frame sequences only. Part of the clones is absent; in the studies checked, under half of the shortfall reflects unresolved V genes, and no reason is known for the rest. This sample is represented by about 120,000 clones; about nine tenths of them were singletons. The top ten constitute more than 6.5% of the sample. The data were taken from a study of control samples from healthy donors and cancer patients (dated by TCRdb to about 2020). The trim is 3 bases for V and 3 bases for J, with a gap of 11 bases between the germline ends. The CDR3 has 14 amino acids, counting the end cysteine and phenylalanine. The retained sequence is limited to the CDR3, 42 bases, with the frame set at the first base. Taken from the germline V gene (reference sequence), the CDR1 and CDR2 loops are MNHEY and SMNVEV.

The sample consisted of blood. The chain couples TRBV27 to TRBJ1-1; TRBD1 is possibly the D segment (5 matching bases). The TCR was taken from a man aged 40-50 years in good health. The CDR3 protein sequence reads: CASSLGQRDTEAFF. The bases read TGTGCCAGCAGTTTGGGGCAGCGGGACACTGAAGCTTTCTTT.